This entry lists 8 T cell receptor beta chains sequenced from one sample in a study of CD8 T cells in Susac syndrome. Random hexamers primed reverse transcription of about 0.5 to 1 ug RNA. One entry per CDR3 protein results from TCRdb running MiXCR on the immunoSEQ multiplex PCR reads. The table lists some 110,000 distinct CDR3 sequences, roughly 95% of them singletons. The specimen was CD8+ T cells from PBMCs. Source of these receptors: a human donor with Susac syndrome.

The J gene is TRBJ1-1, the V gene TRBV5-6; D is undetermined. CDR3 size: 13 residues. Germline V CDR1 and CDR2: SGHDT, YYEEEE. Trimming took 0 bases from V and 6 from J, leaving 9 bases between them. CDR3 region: CASSLGLSPEAFF. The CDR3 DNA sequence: TGTGCCAGCAGCTTGGGTCTGTCCCCTGAAGCTTTCTTT.

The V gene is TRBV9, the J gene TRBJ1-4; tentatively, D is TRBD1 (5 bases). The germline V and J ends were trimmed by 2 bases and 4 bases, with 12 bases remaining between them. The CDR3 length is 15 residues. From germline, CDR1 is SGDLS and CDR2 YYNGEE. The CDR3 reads CASSVGWGGNEKLFF. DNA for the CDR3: TGTGCCAGCAGCGTCGGGTGGGGCGGTAATGAAAAACTGTTTTTT.

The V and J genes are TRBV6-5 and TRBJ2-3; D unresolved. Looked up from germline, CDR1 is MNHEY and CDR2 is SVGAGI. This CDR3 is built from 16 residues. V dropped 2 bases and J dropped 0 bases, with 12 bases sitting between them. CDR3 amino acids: CASSYGVAGSTDTQYF. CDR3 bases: TGTGCCAGCAGTTACGGTGTGGCAGGAAGCACAGATACGCAGTATTTT.

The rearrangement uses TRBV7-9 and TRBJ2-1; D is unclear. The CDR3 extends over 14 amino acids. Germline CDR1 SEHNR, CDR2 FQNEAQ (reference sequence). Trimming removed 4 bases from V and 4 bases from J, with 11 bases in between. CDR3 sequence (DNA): TGTGCCAGCAGCTCCCCGACCAGGTACAATGAGCAGTTCTTC. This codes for CASSSPTRYNEQFF. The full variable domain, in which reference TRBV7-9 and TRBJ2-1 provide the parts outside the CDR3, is DTGVSQNPRHKITKRGQNVTFRCDPISEHNRLYWYRQTLGQGPEFLTYFQNEAQLEKSRLLSDRFSAERPKGSFSTLEIQRTEQGDSAMYLCASSSPTRYNEQFFGPGTRLTVL.

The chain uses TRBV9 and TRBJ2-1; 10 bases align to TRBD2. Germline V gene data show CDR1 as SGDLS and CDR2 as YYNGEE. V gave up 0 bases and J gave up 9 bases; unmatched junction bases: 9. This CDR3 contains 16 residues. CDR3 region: CASSVELAGLLGEQFF. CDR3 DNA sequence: TGTGCCAGCAGCGTAGAACTAGCGGGGCTCCTGGGTGAGCAGTTCTTC. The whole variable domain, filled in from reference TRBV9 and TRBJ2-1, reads DSGVTQTPKHLITATGQRVTLRCSPRSGDLSVYWYQQSLDQGLQFLIQYYNGEERAKGNILERFSAQQFPDLHSELNLSSLELGDSALYFCASSVELAGLLGEQFFGPGTRLTVL.

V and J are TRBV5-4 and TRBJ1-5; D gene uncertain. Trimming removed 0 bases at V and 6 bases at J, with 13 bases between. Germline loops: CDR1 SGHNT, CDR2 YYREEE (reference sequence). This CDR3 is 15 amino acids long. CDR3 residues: CASSLDPTEGQPQHF. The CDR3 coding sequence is TGTGCCAGCAGCTTGGACCCCACAGAGGGTCAGCCCCAGCATTTT.

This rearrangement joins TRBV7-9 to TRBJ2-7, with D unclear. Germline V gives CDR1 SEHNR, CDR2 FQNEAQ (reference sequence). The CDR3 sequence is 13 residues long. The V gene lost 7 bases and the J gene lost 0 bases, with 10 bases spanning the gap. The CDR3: CASIPPTSYEQYF. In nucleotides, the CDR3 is TGTGCCAGCATCCCTCCTACCTCCTACGAGCAGTACTTC.

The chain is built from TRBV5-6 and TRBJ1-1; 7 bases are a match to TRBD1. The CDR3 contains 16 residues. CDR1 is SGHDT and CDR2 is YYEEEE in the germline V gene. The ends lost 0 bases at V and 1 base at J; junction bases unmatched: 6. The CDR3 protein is CASSLDRQGGNTEAFF. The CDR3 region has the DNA TGTGCCAGCAGCTTGGACAGGCAGGGGGGGAACACTGAAGCTTTCTTT.